This T cell receptor beta chain was identified during a study of T cells after somatic rescue of genetic block (dated by TCRdb to between 2020 and 2021). Notes on the research overall: What the study looked at was long-term robustness, specifically in a T-cell system that came about through somatic rescue of a genetic block in T-cell development.

The library was generated by the immunoSEQ multiplex PCR assay. TCRdb took over this immuneACCESS table, retaining in-frame rearrangements with V and J assigned. Such tables are incomplete; in checked studies, under half of the missing clones stem from an unresolved V gene, and the remainder is unexplained. The sample table holds around 50,000 clones, of which 90% to 96% were seen once. Together, the top ten hold 0.075% to 0.1% of the sample. As regards this clone: What antigen it recognizes has not been identified. Base-call qualities are not available, and no considerably larger clone is one nucleotide away.

The receptor's source is a child in the first two years of life. Sample: peripheral blood mononuclear cells (PBMCs).

The sequence in DNA is TGTGCCAGTAGTATAGCAGGGGGCAATCAGCCCCAGCATTTT. It translates as CASSIAGGNQPQHF. The V and J genes are TRBV19 and TRBJ1-5; the D gene is perhaps TRBD1, on 6 matching bases. Including cysteine and phenylalanine, the CDR3 has 14 amino acids. The retained sequence is limited to the CDR3, 42 bases, with the frame set at the first base. In the germline V gene (reference sequence), CDR1 corresponds to LNHDA and CDR2 to SQIVND. The V end loses 1 base and the J end loses 2 bases, and a stretch of 6 bases separates them.